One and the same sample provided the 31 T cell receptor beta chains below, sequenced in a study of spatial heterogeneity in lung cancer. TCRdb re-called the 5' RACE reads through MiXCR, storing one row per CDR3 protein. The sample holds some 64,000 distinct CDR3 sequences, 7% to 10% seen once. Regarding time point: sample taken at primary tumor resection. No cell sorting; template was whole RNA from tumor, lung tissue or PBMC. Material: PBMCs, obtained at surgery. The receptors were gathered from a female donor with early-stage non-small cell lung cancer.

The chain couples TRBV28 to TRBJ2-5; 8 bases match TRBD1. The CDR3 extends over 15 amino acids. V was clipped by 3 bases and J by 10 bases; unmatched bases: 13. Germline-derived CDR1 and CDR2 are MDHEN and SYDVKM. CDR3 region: CASSFPPGTGGIQYF. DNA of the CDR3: TGTGCCAGCAGTTTCCCCCCCGGGACAGGAGGGATCCAGTACTTC.

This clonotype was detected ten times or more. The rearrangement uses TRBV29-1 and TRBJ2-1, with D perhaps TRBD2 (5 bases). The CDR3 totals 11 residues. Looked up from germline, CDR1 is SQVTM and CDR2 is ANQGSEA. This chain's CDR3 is CSIREGDEQFF. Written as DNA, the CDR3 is TGCAGTATACGGGAAGGCGATGAGCAGTTCTTC.

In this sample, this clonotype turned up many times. CDR3 loop: CASSFQLAGGADTQYF. CDR3 bases: TGCGCCAGCAGCTTCCAACTAGCGGGAGGTGCAGATACGCAGTATTTT. This chain links TRBV5-1 with TRBJ2-3, with TRBD2 identical over 12 bases. Germline trimming cut 2 bases from V and 4 bases from J; bases unmatched to any gene: 5. This CDR3 has 16 amino acids. The germline gives CDR1 SGHRS, CDR2 YFSETQ.

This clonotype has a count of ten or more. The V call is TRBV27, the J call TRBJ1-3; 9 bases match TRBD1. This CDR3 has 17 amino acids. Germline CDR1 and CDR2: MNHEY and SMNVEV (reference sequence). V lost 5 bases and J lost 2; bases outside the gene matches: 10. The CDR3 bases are TGTGCCAGCAGTCCCTGGACAGGGGACCTTCCTGGAAACACCATATATTTT. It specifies CASSPWTGDLPGNTIYF.

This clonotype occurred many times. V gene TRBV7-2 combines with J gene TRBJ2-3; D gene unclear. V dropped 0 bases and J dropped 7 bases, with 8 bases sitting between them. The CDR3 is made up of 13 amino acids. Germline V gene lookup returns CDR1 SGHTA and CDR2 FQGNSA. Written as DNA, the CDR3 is TGTGCCAGCAGCTTAGCGGAAGCACATACGCAGTATTTT. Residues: CASSLAEAHTQYF.

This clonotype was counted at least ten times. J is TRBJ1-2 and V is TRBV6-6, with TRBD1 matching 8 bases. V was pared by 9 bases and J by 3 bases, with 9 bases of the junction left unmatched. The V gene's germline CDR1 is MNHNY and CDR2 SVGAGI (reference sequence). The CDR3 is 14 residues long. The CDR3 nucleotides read TGTGCCAGTACGGACAGGGCAAAGGACTATGGCTACACCTTC. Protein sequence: CASTDRAKDYGYTF.

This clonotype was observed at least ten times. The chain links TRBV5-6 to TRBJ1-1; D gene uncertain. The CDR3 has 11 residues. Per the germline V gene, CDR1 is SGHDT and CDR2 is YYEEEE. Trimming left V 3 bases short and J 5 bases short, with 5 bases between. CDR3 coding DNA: TGTGCCAGCAGCTCCGAAACTGAAGCTTTCTTT. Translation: CASSSETEAFF. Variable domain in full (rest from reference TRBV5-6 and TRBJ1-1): DAGVTQSPTHLIKTRGQQVTLRCSPKSGHDTVSWYQQALGQGPQFIFQYYEEEERQRGNFPDRFSGHQFPNYSSELNVNALLLGDSALYLCASSSETEAFFGQGTRLTVV.

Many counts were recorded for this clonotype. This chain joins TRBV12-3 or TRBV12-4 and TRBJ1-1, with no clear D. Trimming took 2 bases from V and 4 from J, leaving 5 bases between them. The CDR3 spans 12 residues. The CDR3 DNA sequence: TGTGCCAGCAGTTTAACCCGCACTGAAGCTTTCTTT. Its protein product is CASSLTRTEAFF.

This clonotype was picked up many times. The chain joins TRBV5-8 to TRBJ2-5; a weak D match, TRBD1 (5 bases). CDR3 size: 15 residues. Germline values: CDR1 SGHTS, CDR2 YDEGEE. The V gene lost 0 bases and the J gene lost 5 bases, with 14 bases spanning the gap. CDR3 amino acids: CASSLEAWTRETQYF. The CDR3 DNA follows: TGTGCCAGCAGCTTGGAGGCTTGGACAAGGGAGACCCAGTACTTC.

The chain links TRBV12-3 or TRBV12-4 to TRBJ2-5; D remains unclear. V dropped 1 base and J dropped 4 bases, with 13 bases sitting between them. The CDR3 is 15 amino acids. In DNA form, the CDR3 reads TGTGCCAGCAGTTTAGTCCCCCCGCCTGGAGAGACCCAGTACTTC. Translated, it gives CASSLVPPPGETQYF.

The CDR3 coding sequence is TGTGCCAGCAGCTTAGCGGAGAGCTCCTACAATGAGCAGTTCTTC. It is translated as CASSLAESSYNEQFF. V is TRBV7-9 and J is TRBJ2-1, with no clear D. CDR1 and CDR2 (germline): SEHNR, FQNEAQ (reference sequence). This CDR3 has 15 amino acids. The V end lost 0 bases, the J end lost 0 bases, and 6 bases lay between the germline ends.

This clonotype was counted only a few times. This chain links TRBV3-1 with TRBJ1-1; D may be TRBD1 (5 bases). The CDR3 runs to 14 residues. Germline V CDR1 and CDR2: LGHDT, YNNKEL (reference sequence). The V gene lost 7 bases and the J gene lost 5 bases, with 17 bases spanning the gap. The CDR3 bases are TGTGCCAGCACCCTCGGAGGGGCAGAAACTGAAGCTTTCTTT. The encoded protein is CASTLGGAETEAFF.

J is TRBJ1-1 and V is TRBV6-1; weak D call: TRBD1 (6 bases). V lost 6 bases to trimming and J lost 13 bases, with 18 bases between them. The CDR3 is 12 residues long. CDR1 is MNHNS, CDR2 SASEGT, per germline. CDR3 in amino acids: CASRNRDRELFF. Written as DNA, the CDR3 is TGTGCCAGCAGAAACAGGGACCGGGAGCTTTTCTTT.

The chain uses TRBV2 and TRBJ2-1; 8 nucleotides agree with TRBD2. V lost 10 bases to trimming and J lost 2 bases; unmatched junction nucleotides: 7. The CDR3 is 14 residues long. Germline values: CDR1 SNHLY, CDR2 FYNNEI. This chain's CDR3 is CATPGLGTYNEQFF. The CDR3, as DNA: TGTGCCACACCGGGACTAGGGACCTACAATGAGCAGTTCTTC.

The CDR3 here is CASSLTPGGIRTGANVLTF. CDR3 sequence (DNA): TGTGCCAGCAGCTTAACCCCAGGGGGCATAAGAACTGGGGCCAACGTCCTGACTTTC. The genes are TRBV7-3 and TRBJ2-6, with TRBD1 identical over 8 bases. Germline V gene sequence: CDR1 SGHTA, CDR2 FQGTGA. The CDR3 has 19 amino acids. The J segment lost 2 bases and the V segment lost 0 bases, leaving 9 bases of the junction unmatched.

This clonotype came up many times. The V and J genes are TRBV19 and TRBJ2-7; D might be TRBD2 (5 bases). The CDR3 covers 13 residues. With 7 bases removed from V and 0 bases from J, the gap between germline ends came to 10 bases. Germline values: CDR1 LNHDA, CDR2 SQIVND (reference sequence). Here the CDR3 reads CASIDGNSYEQYF. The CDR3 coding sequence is TGTGCCAGTATAGACGGGAACTCCTACGAGCAGTACTTC. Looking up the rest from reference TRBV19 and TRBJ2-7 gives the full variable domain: DGGITQSPKYLFRKEGQNVTLSCEQNLNHDAMYWYRQDPGQGLRLIYYSQIVNDFQKGDIAEGYSVSREKKESFPLTVTSAQKNPTAFYLCASIDGNSYEQYFGPGTRLTVT.

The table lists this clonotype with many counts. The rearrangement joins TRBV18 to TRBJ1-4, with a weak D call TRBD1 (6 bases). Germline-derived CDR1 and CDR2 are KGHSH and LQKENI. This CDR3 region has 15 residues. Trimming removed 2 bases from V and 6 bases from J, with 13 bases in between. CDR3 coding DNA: TGTGCCAGCTCACCAGGTGGGGGCTGGGATGAAAAACTGTTTTTT. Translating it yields CASSPGGGWDEKLFF.

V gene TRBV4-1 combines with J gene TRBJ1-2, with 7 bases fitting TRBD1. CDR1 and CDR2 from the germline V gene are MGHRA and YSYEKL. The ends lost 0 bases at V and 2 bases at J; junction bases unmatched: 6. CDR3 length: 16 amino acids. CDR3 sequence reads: CASSQDPTGRNYGYTF. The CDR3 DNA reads TGCGCCAGCAGCCAAGATCCGACAGGGAGGAACTATGGCTACACCTTC.

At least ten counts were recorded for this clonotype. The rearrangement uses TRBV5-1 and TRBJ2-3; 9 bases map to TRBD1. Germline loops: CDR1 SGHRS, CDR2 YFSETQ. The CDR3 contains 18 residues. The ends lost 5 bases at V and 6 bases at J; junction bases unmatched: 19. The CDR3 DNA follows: TGCGCCAGCAGTCGTAACTACAGGGGGCCCATTGGTAATGATACGCAGTATTTT. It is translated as CASSRNYRGPIGNDTQYF.

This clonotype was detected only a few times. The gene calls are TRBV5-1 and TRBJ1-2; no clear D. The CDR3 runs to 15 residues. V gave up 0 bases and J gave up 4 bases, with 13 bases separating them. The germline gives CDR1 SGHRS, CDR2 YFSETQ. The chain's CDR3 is CASSLGGQATYGYTF. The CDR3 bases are TGCGCCAGCAGCTTGGGAGGGCAGGCTACCTATGGCTACACCTTC.

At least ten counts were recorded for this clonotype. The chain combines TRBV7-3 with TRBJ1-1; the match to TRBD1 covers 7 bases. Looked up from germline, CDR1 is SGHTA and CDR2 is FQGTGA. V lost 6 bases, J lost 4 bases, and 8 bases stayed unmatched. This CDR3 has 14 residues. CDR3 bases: TGTGCCAGCAGTACAGGGGATTTGGGCACTGAAGCTTTCTTT. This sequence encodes CASSTGDLGTEAFF. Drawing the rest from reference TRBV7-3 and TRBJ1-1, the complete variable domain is GAGVSQTPSNKVTEKGKYVELRCDPISGHTALYWYRQSLGQGPEFLIYFQGTGAADDSGLPNDRFFAVRPEGSVSTLKIQRTERGDSAVYLCASSTGDLGTEAFFGQGTRLTVV.

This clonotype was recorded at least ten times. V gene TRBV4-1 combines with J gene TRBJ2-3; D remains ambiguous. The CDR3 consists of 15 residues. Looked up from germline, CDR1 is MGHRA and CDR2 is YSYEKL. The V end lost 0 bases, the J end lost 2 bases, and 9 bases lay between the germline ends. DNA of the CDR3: TGCGCCAGCAGCCAAGATCTGGCTCTCACAGATACGCAGTATTTT. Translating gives CASSQDLALTDTQYF.

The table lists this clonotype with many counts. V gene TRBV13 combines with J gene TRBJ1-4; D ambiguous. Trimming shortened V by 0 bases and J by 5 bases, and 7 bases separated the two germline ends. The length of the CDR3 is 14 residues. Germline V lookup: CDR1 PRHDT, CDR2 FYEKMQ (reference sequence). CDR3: CASSLGPSNEKLFF. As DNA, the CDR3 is TGTGCCAGCAGCTTAGGGCCGTCAAATGAAAAACTGTTTTTT.

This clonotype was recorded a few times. The CDR3 region is CASSQQGGSNQPQHF. In DNA form, the CDR3 reads TGTGCCAGCAGCCAACAGGGAGGAAGCAATCAGCCCCAGCATTTT. This rearrangement joins TRBV3-1 to TRBJ1-5, with D maybe TRBD1 (5 bases). The CDR3 is 15 residues long. V was trimmed by 2 bases and J by 1 base, leaving 9 bases between them. The germline CDR1 and CDR2 sequences are LGHDT and YNNKEL (reference sequence).

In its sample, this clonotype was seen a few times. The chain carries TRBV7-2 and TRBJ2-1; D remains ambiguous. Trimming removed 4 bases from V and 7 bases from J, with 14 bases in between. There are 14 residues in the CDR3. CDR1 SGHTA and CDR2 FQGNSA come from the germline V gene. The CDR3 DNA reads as TGTGCCAGCAGCTATGTTACAAACGGAAATGAGCAGTTCTTC. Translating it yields CASSYVTNGNEQFF.

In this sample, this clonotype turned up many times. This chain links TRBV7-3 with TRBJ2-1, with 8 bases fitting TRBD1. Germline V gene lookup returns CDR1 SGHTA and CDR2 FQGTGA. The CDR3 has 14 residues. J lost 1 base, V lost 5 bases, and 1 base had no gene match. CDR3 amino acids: CASSRDRSYNEQFF. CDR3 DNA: TGTGCCAGCAGCCGGGACAGGTCCTACAATGAGCAGTTCTTC.

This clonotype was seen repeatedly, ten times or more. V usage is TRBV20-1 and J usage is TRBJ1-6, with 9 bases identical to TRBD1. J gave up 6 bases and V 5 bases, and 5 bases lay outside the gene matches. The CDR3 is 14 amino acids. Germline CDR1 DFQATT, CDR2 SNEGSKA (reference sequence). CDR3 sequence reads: CSAGQGKGNSPLHF. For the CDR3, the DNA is TGCAGTGCTGGACAGGGGAAGGGTAATTCACCCCTCCACTTT.

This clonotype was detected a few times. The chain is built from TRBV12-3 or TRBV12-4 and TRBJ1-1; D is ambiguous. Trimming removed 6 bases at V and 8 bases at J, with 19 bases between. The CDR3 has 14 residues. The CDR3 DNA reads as TGTGCCAGCAGCCCCTCCCCCTCTCAGAGGGAAGCTTTCTTT. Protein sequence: CASSPSPSQREAFF.

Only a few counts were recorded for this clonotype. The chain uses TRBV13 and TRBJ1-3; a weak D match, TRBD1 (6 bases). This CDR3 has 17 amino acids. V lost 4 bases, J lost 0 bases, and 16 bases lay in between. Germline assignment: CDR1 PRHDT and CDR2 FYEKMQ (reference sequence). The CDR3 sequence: CASSSSDRSHSGNTIYF. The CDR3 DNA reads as TGTGCCAGCAGCTCCTCAGACAGGTCACACTCTGGAAACACCATATATTTT.

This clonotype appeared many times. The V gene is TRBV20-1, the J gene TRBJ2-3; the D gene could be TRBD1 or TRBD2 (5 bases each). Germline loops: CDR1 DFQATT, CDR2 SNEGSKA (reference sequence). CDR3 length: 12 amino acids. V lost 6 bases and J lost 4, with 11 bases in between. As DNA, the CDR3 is TGCAGTGCCCCTTTGGGGGCAGATACGCAGTATTTT. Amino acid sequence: CSAPLGADTQYF.

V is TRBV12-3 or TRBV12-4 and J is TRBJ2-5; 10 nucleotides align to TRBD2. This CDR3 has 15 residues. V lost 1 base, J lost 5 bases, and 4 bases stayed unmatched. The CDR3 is CASSLERGGWETQYF. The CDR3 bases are TGTGCCAGCAGTTTAGAGCGGGGGGGCTGGGAGACCCAGTACTTC.